The clone carrying this TCR beta chain was picked up many times. Antigen: not known. Germline V gene data show CDR1 as SGHRS and CDR2 as YFSETQ. V shed 4 bases, J shed 1 base, and the junction held 7 bases outside the gene matches. This CDR3 is built from 16 residues. This record belongs to a study of T-cell reconstitution after alpha-beta-depleted transplantation in children. TCRbeta library construction was performed incorporating unique molecular identifiers. TCRdb reprocessed the PCR reads with MiXCR, giving one entry per CDR3 protein. The sample carries a few hundred thousand distinct CDR3 sequences, 6.6% recorded once. General study points: Where some patients showed high TCRbeta diversity at day 60, it came from recipient T cells and thymic progenitors that had survived. Reportedly, roughly two months post-transplant, alpha-beta T cells arose from several hundred expanded graft clones. When one year had passed after transplant, most T-cell counts and diversity came from newly produced T cells.

The TCR comes from a boy aged 2 to 9 with acute lymphoblastic leukemia, due to receive a stem cell transplant. This specimen was PBMCs, taken before TCRalphabeta/CD19-depleted stem cell transplant. V and J are TRBV5-1 and TRBJ2-7, with TRBD2 identical over 11 bases. The CDR3 DNA follows: TGCGCCAGCAGCCTGAGGGGACTAGCGGATTCCTACGAGCAGTACTTC. Translated, it gives CASSLRGLADSYEQYF.